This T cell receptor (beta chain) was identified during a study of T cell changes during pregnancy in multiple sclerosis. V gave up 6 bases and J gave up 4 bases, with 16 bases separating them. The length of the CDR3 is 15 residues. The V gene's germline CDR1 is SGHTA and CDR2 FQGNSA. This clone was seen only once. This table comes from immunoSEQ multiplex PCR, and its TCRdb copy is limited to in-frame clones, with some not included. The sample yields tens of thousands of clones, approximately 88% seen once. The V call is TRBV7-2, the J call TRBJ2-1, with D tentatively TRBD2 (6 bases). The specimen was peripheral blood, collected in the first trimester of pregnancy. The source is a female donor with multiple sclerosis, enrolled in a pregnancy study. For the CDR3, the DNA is TGTGCCAGCAGTCACGACGGGGAGGTGTACAATGAGCAGTTCTTC. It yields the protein CASSHDGEVYNEQFF.